These 32 T cell receptor beta chains originate from one sample sequenced in a study of shared clonotypes between healthy human individuals. Assay used: immunoSEQ multiplex PCR; TCRdb lists only in-frame clones, some missing. This sample has about 2 million clones, with 90% to 95% found just once. The sample taken for sequencing was naive CD4+ T cells sorted from blood. As for subset: CD45RA+ positively selected. The receptors shown here come from a man between 18 and 35 years old in good health.

This clone appeared once. This sequence joins TRBV9 and TRBJ2-6; 8 nucleotides agree with TRBD2. There are 19 residues in the CDR3. J gave up 0 bases and V 4 bases, and 12 bases lay outside the gene matches. CDR1 SGDLS and CDR2 YYNGEE come from the germline V gene. For the CDR3, the DNA is TGTGCCAGCAGCCCAAGGTTAGCGGGATTAACCTCTGGGGCCAACGTCCTGACTTTC. Its protein is CASSPRLAGLTSGANVLTF.

The sample holds one count of this clone. This chain joins TRBV9 and TRBJ2-7, with D maybe TRBD2 (5 bases). The CDR3 runs to 15 residues. The germline gives CDR1 SGDLS, CDR2 YYNGEE. Trimming cost V 0 bases and J 0 bases, with 10 bases left between them. CDR3 amino acids: CASSVAVGSSYEQYF. The DNA of the CDR3 is TGTGCCAGCAGCGTAGCGGTAGGGAGCTCCTACGAGCAGTACTTC.

This clone was counted a single time. V and J are TRBV6-6 and TRBJ1-4, with 7 bases aligning to TRBD1. CDR3 size: 15 residues. Per the germline V gene, CDR1 is MNHNY and CDR2 is SVGAGI (reference sequence). V trimming: 2 bases; J trimming: 8 bases; junction bases outside the gene matches: 8. The CDR3 region has the DNA TGTGCCAGCAGTTACGGGACAGCCATAGGAGAAAAACTGTTTTTT. Encoded protein: CASSYGTAIGEKLFF.

The V call is TRBV7-9, the J call TRBJ1-4; 9 bases are shared with TRBD1. Per the germline V gene, CDR1 is SEHNR and CDR2 is FQNEAQ (reference sequence). J gave up 7 bases and V 2 bases, and 5 bases lay outside the gene matches. The CDR3 sequence is 15 residues long. The CDR3 spells CASSLSQGASEKLFF. The CDR3 region has the DNA TGTGCCAGCAGCTTATCACAGGGGGCGAGTGAAAAACTGTTTTTT.

The V call is TRBV10-3, the J call TRBJ1-6, with D hard to call. Germline-derived CDR1 and CDR2 are ENHRY and SYGVKD. CDR3 length equals 12 residues. V was pared by 6 bases and J by 9 bases, with 9 bases between. Here the CDR3 DNA reads TGTGCCATCAGCGGGATCTCTTCACCCCTCCACTTT. It specifies CAISGISSPLHF.

The chain has TRBV4-1 and TRBJ2-3, with TRBD2 matching over 9 bases. The germline V gene encodes CDR1 MGHRA and CDR2 YSYEKL. J gave up 1 base and V 4 bases, and 0 bases lay outside the gene matches. The CDR3 is 14 amino acids. The CDR3 sequence is CASSRLAGTDTQYF. CDR3 nucleotides: TGCGCCAGCAGCCGACTAGCGGGCACAGATACGCAGTATTTT.

This clone was found once. The chain recombines TRBV7-8 with TRBJ2-1, with D possibly being TRBD1 (5 bases). Per germline, CDR1 SGHVS and CDR2 FQNEAQ. The CDR3 spans 14 residues. Trimming stripped 1 base from V and 9 bases from J, with 13 bases between. CDR3 residues: CASSLGGSEFEQFF. For the CDR3, the DNA is TGTGCCAGCAGCTTAGGGGGCAGCGAGTTTGAGCAGTTCTTC.

In its sample, this clone was seen once. This rearrangement joins TRBV7-9 to TRBJ2-7, with 11 bases matching TRBD2. Per the germline V gene, CDR1 is SEHNR and CDR2 is FQNEAQ (reference sequence). The CDR3 has 14 amino acids. Trimming cost V 5 bases and J 6 bases; bases outside gene matches: 6. In DNA, the CDR3 is TGTGCCAGCAGCGAACTAGCGGGAGTCGGCGAGCAGTACTTC. Encoded protein: CASSELAGVGEQYF.

The chain carries TRBV9 and TRBJ2-3; D is perhaps TRBD2 (5 bases). The CDR3 sequence is 16 residues long. From germline, CDR1 is SGDLS and CDR2 YYNGEE. Trimming took 0 bases from V and 4 from J, leaving 15 bases between them. Written as DNA, the CDR3 is TGTGCCAGCAGCGTAGGTTCGAGCGGTGGATCAGATACGCAGTATTTT. It is translated as CASSVGSSGGSDTQYF.

The rearrangement joins TRBV30 to TRBJ1-4, with D perhaps matching TRBD1 (6 bases). The CDR3 is 14 residues long. Germline assignment: CDR1 GTSNPN and CDR2 SVGIG (reference sequence). With 5 bases removed from V and 0 bases from J, the gap between germline ends came to 10 bases. CDR3 sequence reads: CAWRGPATNEKLFF. DNA for the CDR3: TGTGCCTGGCGGGGGCCCGCAACTAATGAAAAACTGTTTTTT.

This chain uses TRBV23-1 with TRBJ2-2; TRBD2 matches at 7 bases. Being an ORF, TRBV23-1 has a function that is uncertain. Germline trimming cut 7 bases from V and 1 base from J; bases unmatched to any gene: 3. The CDR3 spans 14 residues. CDR3 nucleotides: TGCGCCAGCAACCAGCGGGAGAACACCGGGGAGCTGTTTTTT. As protein: CASNQRENTGELFF.

V and J are TRBV28 and TRBJ1-5, with D uncertain. Deletions cut 2 bases from V and 4 bases from J, with 9 bases between. The CDR3 covers 14 residues. Germline CDR1 is MDHEN and CDR2 is SYDVKM. The CDR3 here is CASSLGSVNQPQHF. The CDR3 region has the DNA TGTGCCAGCAGTTTAGGCTCCGTAAATCAGCCCCAGCATTTT.

This clone occurred once. This sequence joins TRBV5-4 and TRBJ1-1; 12 positions match TRBD1. The CDR3 runs to 16 residues. V was pared by 4 bases and J by 4 bases, with 8 bases of the junction left unmatched. CDR1 and CDR2 from the germline V gene are SGHNT and YYREEE (reference sequence). CDR3 coding DNA: TGTGCCAGCAGCCCCGGGACAGGGGGCTTGGGCACTGAAGCTTTCTTT. Translation gives CASSPGTGGLGTEAFF.

The chain links TRBV6-1 to TRBJ1-1, with D possibly being TRBD1 (6 bases). This CDR3 spans 15 amino acids. V was clipped by 7 bases and J by 0 bases, with 15 bases between them. Germline CDR1 and CDR2: MNHNS and SASEGT. DNA of the CDR3: TGTGCCAGCAACGCAAACAGGGCTCTGAACACTGAAGCTTTCTTT. Its protein product is CASNANRALNTEAFF.

The chain carries TRBV5-4 and TRBJ2-4, with 8 bases lining up with TRBD1. The germline V gene encodes CDR1 SGHNT and CDR2 YYREEE (reference sequence). The J segment lost 8 bases and the V segment lost 4 bases, leaving 14 bases of the junction unmatched. The length of the CDR3 is 16 residues. For the CDR3, the DNA is TGTGCCAGCAGCACCGGGACAGGAGGGGTAAACGACATTCAGTACTTC. This encodes CASSTGTGGVNDIQYF.

V and J are TRBV30 and TRBJ1-2; 7 bases are a match to TRBD1. The germline V gene has CDR1 GTSNPN and CDR2 SVGIG (reference sequence). The trim removed 0 bases at V and 5 bases at J, leaving 21 bases unmatched. The CDR3 is 19 amino acids. The CDR3 is CAWSVVRGTARAIRYGYTF. The CDR3 DNA is TGTGCCTGGAGTGTGGTGCGGGGGACAGCCAGGGCCATTAGGTATGGCTACACCTTC.

Concerning this clone itself: Distinct nucleotide sequences in the sample also encode this CDR3. V usage is TRBV7-3 and J usage is TRBJ2-5; D not certain. The germline V and J ends were trimmed by 0 bases and 2 bases, with 4 bases remaining between them. CDR1 and CDR2 from the germline V gene are SGHTA and FQGTGA. CDR3 length equals 13 residues. The CDR3 sequence is CASSLTRQETQYF. In DNA, the CDR3 is TGTGCCAGCAGCTTAACGCGTCAAGAGACCCAGTACTTC.

As concerns this clone: Within the sample, other DNA sequences also encode this same CDR3. In DNA form, the CDR3 reads TGTGCCAGTAGTATAGAGCGGGGTTCACCCCTCCACTTT. Amino acid sequence: CASSIERGSPLHF. The chain has TRBV19 and TRBJ1-6; no reliable D call. Trimming took off 0 bases at V and 9 bases at J, with 6 bases between the two ends. CDR1 LNHDA and CDR2 SQIVND come from the germline V gene (reference sequence). The CDR3 length is 13 residues.

This chain joins TRBV28 and TRBJ1-5, with D unresolved. V was trimmed by 2 bases and J by 0 bases, leaving 17 bases between them. In germline, CDR1 is MDHEN, CDR2 SYDVKM. This CDR3 is 18 amino acids long. The CDR3 is CASSLGRRSPYSNQPQHF. In DNA form, the CDR3 reads TGTGCCAGCAGTTTAGGTCGAAGATCCCCTTATAGCAATCAGCCCCAGCATTTT. The entire variable domain, with the rest obtained from reference TRBV28 and TRBJ1-5, is as follows: DVKVTQSSRYLVKRTGEKVFLECVQDMDHENMFWYRQDPGLGLRLIYFSYDVKMKEKGDIPEGYSVSREKKERFSLILESASTNQTSMYLCASSLGRRSPYSNQPQHFGDGTRLSIL.

This clone was observed once. The chain links TRBV11-3 to TRBJ2-3; D unresolved. V lost 1 base and J 6 bases, leaving 5 bases between the germline ends. Germline CDR1 reads SGHNT; CDR2 reads YENEEA. The CDR3 runs 12 residues. DNA of the CDR3: TGTGCCAGCAGCTTAGGAATGGATACGCAGTATTTT. Protein: CASSLGMDTQYF.

V and J are TRBV28 and TRBJ1-6; tentatively, D is TRBD1 (5 bases). V was clipped by 3 bases and J by 5 bases, with 11 bases between them. The CDR3 is made up of 15 amino acids. Germline loops: CDR1 MDHEN, CDR2 SYDVKM. The CDR3 DNA is TGTGCCAGCAGTTTGGCGGGGGGAAATAATTCACCCCTCCACTTT. It translates to CASSLAGGNNSPLHF.

The chain combines TRBV2 with TRBJ2-7; no reliable D call. The ends were cut back, 9 bases at V and 2 bases at J, with 17 bases in the middle. Germline V gene lookup returns CDR1 SNHLY and CDR2 FYNNEI. The length of the CDR3 is 14 residues. CDR3 in DNA: TGTGCCAGTCATGTCTCACCTTATGCCTACGAGCAGTACTTC. This translates into CASHVSPYAYEQYF.

Notes on this clone: This specimen includes other DNA sequences encoding the same CDR3. The J gene is TRBJ1-5, the V gene TRBV10-3; 10 positions match TRBD1. Looked up from germline, CDR1 is ENHRY and CDR2 is SYGVKD. Germline trimming cut 6 bases from V and 2 bases from J; bases unmatched to any gene: 4. The CDR3 has 15 amino acids. The CDR3 sequence is CAISSTGGGNQPQHF. The CDR3, as DNA: TGTGCCATCAGCTCGACAGGGGGCGGCAATCAGCCCCAGCATTTT.

The chain combines TRBV29-1 with TRBJ2-4; D is perhaps TRBD2 (6 bases). The CDR3 spans 14 residues. CDR1 and CDR2 from the germline V gene are SQVTM and ANQGSEA. V was trimmed by 7 bases and J by 0 bases, leaving 13 bases between them. CDR3 DNA sequence: TGCAGCGCGGGGGTAGGGCCAGCCAAAAACATTCAGTACTTC. Its translation is CSAGVGPAKNIQYF. The variable domain in full, completed from reference TRBV29-1 and TRBJ2-4, reads SAVISQKPSRDICQRGTSLTIQCQVDSQVTMMFWYRQQPGQSLTLIATANQGSEATYESGFVIDKFPISRPNLTFSTLTVSNMSPEDSSIYLCSAGVGPAKNIQYFGAGTRLSVL.

This sequence joins TRBV5-1 and TRBJ1-5, with 9 bases fitting TRBD1. The CDR3 covers 14 residues. The germline gives CDR1 SGHRS, CDR2 YFSETQ. V dropped 4 bases and J dropped 6; count of bases not matched to a gene: 5. The CDR3 sequence is CASSEGTGSQPQHF. The CDR3 coding sequence is TGCGCCAGCAGCGAGGGGACAGGGAGTCAGCCCCAGCATTTT. The whole variable domain, remainder taken from reference TRBV5-1 and TRBJ1-5, is KAGVTQTPRYLIKTRGQQVTLSCSPISGHRSVSWYQQTPGQGLQFLFEYFSETQRNKGNFPGRFSGRQFSNSRSEMNVSTLELGDSALYLCASSEGTGSQPQHFGDGTRLSIL.

The chain is built from TRBV19 and TRBJ2-7; perhaps TRBD2 as D (5 bases). CDR3 size: 15 residues. Germline V gene data show CDR1 as LNHDA and CDR2 as SQIVND (reference sequence). V was clipped by 6 bases and J by 1 base, with 16 bases between them. DNA of the CDR3: TGTGCCAGTAGCCCCGTACTAGACCAGTCCTACGAGCAGTACTTC. Its translation is CASSPVLDQSYEQYF.

Note on this clone: Within the sample, other DNA sequences also encode this same CDR3. The chain carries TRBV5-1 and TRBJ2-7; D may be TRBD1 (6 bases). The CDR3 runs 12 residues. Germline CDR1 is SGHRS and CDR2 is YFSETQ. V was trimmed by 5 bases and J by 3 bases, leaving 9 bases between them. The CDR3 here is CASRQDSYEQYF. In DNA form, the CDR3 reads TGCGCCAGCAGGCAGGACAGCTACGAGCAGTACTTC.

The V and J genes are TRBV30 and TRBJ1-1; possibly TRBD1 for D (6 bases). The CDR3 sequence is 13 residues long. Per the germline V gene, CDR1 is GTSNPN and CDR2 is SVGIG (reference sequence). V dropped 3 bases and J dropped 4 bases, with 12 bases sitting between them. CDR3 protein: CAWSGTGTTEAFF. The DNA of the CDR3 is TGTGCCTGGAGCGGAACAGGGACCACTGAAGCTTTCTTT.

The genes are TRBV7-2 and TRBJ2-1, with D hard to call. This CDR3 is built from 13 residues. Looked up from germline, CDR1 is SGHTA and CDR2 is FQGNSA. Trimming took off 1 base at V and 9 bases at J, with 10 bases between the two ends. CDR3 nucleotides: TGTGCCAGCAGCTTAGGTTACTTCGGTGAGCAGTTCTTC. Amino acid sequence: CASSLGYFGEQFF. The entire variable domain, with the rest obtained from reference TRBV7-2 and TRBJ2-1, is as follows: GAGVSQSPSNKVTEKGKDVELRCDPISGHTALYWYRQSLGQGLEFLIYFQGNSAPDKSGLPSDRFSAERTGGSVSTLTIQRTQQEDSAVYLCASSLGYFGEQFFGPGTRLTVL.

The rearrangement joins TRBV7-2 to TRBJ2-7, with D perhaps TRBD1 or TRBD2 (7 bases each). CDR1 is SGHTA and CDR2 is FQGNSA in the germline V gene. V was pared by 1 base and J by 5 bases, with 15 bases between. This CDR3 comprises 15 residues. The CDR3 loop reads CASSLVGGGGDEQYF. CDR3 DNA sequence: TGTGCCAGCAGCTTAGTGGGAGGGGGCGGGGACGAGCAGTACTTC.

This chain uses TRBV7-9 with TRBJ1-2; D unresolved. CDR1 SEHNR and CDR2 FQNEAQ come from the germline V gene (reference sequence). This CDR3 contains 17 residues. V dropped 5 bases and J dropped 0 bases, with 19 bases sitting between them. In DNA form, the CDR3 reads TGTGCCAGCAGCCAGGACGGTAGGCCAGGAGCTAACTATGGCTACACCTTC. It translates to CASSQDGRPGANYGYTF.

This clone was recorded only once. V and J are TRBV19 and TRBJ2-3; D is possibly TRBD1 (7 bases). V lost 3 bases, J lost 3 bases, and 16 bases lay in between. The CDR3 loop spans 16 amino acids. The germline V gene has CDR1 LNHDA and CDR2 SQIVND (reference sequence). CDR3 coding DNA: TGTGCCAGTAGTATTAGGGGCGGGACAGTAACAGATACGCAGTATTTT. Amino acid sequence: CASSIRGGTVTDTQYF.